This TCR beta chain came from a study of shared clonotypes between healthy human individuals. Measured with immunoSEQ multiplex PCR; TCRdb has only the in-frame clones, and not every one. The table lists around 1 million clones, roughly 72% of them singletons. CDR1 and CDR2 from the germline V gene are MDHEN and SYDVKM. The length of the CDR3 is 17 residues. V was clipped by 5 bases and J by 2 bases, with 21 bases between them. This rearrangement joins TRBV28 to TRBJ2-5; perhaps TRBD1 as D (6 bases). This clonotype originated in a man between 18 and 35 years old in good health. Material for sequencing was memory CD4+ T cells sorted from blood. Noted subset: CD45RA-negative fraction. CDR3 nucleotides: TGTGCCAGCAGTCCTTCCCCTGGGCAGGGGCAACAAGAGACCCAGTACTTC. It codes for CASSPSPGQGQQETQYF.